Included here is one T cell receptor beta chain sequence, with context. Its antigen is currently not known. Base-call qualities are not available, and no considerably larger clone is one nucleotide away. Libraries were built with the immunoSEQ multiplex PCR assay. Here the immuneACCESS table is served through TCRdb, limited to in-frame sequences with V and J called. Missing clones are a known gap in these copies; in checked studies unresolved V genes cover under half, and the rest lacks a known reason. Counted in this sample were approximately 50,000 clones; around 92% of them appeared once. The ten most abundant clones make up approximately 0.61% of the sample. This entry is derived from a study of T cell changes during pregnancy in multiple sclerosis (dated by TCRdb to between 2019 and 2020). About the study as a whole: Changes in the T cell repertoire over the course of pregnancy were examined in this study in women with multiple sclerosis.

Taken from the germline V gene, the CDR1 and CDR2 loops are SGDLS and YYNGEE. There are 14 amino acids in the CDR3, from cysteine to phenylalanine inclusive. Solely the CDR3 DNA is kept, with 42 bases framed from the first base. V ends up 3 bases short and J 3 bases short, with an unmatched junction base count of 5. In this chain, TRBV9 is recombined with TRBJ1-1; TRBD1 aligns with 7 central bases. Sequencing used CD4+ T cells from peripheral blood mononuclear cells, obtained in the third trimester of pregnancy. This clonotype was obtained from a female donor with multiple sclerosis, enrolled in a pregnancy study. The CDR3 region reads CASSAGTAHTEAFF. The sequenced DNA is TGTGCCAGCAGCGCGGGGACAGCTCACACTGAAGCTTTCTTT.